This T cell receptor (beta chain) was observed in a study of T cells after yellow fever vaccination. Turning to the study itself: With SMART-Seq v4 Ultra Low Input, the fractions containing low cell numbers were prepared.

The V end lost 0 bases, the J end lost 2 bases, and 9 bases lay between the germline ends. From germline, CDR1 is SGDLS and CDR2 YYNGEE. The CDR3 length is 14 residues. UMIs and a universal primer site were added when TCR cDNA was made by 5'RACE template switching. TCRdb fed the 5' RACE reads into MiXCR, producing one record per CDR3 protein. The data show 100,000 to 150,000 distinct CDR3 sequences, approximately 16% seen once. Findings and limits, study-wide: After the booster, roughly 96% of CD4 and 75% to 90% of CD8 primary-response clones were re-detected.

This clonotype was seen ten or more times. Its antigen is not known. Sample: CD8+ T cells sorted from PBMCs, taken 5 days after the yellow fever booster vaccination. The chain uses TRBV9 and TRBJ2-7; the D is unclear. This TCR was sampled from a man aged 18 to 35 who received the YFV17D yellow fever vaccine. The CDR3, as DNA: TGTGCCAGCAGCGTAGAGGGATTAGCCTACGAGCAGTACTTC. This translates into CASSVEGLAYEQYF.